This T cell receptor beta chain appears in the sequencing data of a study of vaccination and CD4 T cells after COVID-19. Whole-study context: The authors exposed cells to overlapping spike peptides derived from SARS-CoV-2, HCoV-NL63, HCoV-OC43 and HCoV-229E. Each control culture was treated with a CEFX pool, an HIV-1 Nef pool, or no peptide. Findings and caveats of the study: With convalescent patients, a median 86.3% of reactive clones emerged solely after vaccination.

This clonotype was observed a few times. Its specificity is unknown. Regarding treatment: approximately 10-day PBMC culture with coronavirus spike peptide pools or control peptides (ViraFEST assay). Sequencing of cultured CD4+ T cell DNA used the Oncomine TCR Beta short-read assay. Genomic DNA extraction was carried out from cultured CD4+ T cells. TCRdb recomputed calls from the PCR reads with MiXCR, one row per CDR3 protein. Of some 10,000 distinct CDR3 sequences in the sample, over 20% were seen once. The source is a human donor who had recovered from COVID-19. Source: CD4+ T cells from blood, cultured in vitro, taken after SARS-CoV-2 vaccination.

CDR3 sequence (DNA): TGTGCCAGCAGCTTCGATTCGGGGAACACTGAAGCTTTCTTT. This translates into CASSFDSGNTEAFF. The chain employs TRBV7-9 and TRBJ1-1; D gene ambiguous. This CDR3 has 14 residues. Germline V gene sequence: CDR1 SEHNR, CDR2 FQNEAQ (reference sequence). The V gene lost 3 bases and the J gene lost 1 base, with 9 bases spanning the gap. The full variable domain, rest sourced from reference TRBV7-9 and TRBJ1-1, is DTGVSQNPRHKITKRGQNVTFRCDPISEHNRLYWYRQTLGQGPEFLTYFQNEAQLEKSRLLSDRFSAERPKGSFSTLEIQRTEQGDSAMYLCASSFDSGNTEAFFGQGTRLTVV.